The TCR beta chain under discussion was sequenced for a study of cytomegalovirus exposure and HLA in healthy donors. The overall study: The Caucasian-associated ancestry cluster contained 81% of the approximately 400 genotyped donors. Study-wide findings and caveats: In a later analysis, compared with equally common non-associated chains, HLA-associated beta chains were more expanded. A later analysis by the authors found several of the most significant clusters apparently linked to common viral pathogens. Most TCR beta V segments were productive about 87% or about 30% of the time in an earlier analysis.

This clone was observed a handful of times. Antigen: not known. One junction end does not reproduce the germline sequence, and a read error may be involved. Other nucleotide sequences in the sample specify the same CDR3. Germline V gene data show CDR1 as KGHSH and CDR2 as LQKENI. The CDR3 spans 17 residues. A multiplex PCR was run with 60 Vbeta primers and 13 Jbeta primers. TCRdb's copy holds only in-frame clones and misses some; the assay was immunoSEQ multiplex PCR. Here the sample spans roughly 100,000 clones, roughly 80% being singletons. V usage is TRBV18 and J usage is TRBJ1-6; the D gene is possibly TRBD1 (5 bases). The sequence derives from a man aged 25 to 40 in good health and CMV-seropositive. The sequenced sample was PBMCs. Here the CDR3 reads CASSPLIRGTYNSPLHF. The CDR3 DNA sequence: TGTGCCAGCTCACCACTGATCCGGGGGACCTATAATTCCCCCCTCCACTTT.